The 18 T cell receptor beta chains listed next were all sequenced from one sample in a study of blood T cells in healthy people across ages. Primed by a sample-barcoded 5' primer and a J-beta primer mix, a second PCR proceeded for about 6 to 12 cycles. In TCRdb, the 5' RACE reads were re-called with MiXCR into one record per CDR3 protein. The data hold 800,000 to 1,000,000 distinct CDR3 sequences, with around 48% observed a single time. The sequencing sample was made of blood. These receptors were taken from a man aged 30 to 45 in good health.

The chain is built from TRBV12-3 or TRBV12-4 and TRBJ2-5; D remains ambiguous. Judging by the DNA end, TRBJ2-7 fits better; the J call may be wrong. CDR3 size: 14 residues. CDR3 DNA sequence: TGTGCCAGCAGTCCCACTGCGACGTTGTACGAGCAGTACTTC. Its protein product is CASSPTATLYEQYF.

The chain has TRBV20-1 and TRBJ2-1; 11 nucleotides agree with TRBD2. The germline gives CDR1 DFQATT, CDR2 SNEGSKA (reference sequence). V gave up 0 bases and J gave up 6 bases; unmatched junction bases: 16. CDR3 length: 19 residues. The CDR3 loop reads CSARDWGSGGAVRGNEQFF. The DNA for the CDR3 is TGCAGTGCTAGAGATTGGGGTAGCGGGGGGGCCGTGAGGGGCAATGAGCAGTTCTTC.

This clonotype was found a few times. The chain has TRBV20-1 and TRBJ2-7; D is tentatively TRBD1 or TRBD2 (6 bases each). Per the germline V gene, CDR1 is DFQATT and CDR2 is SNEGSKA (reference sequence). This CDR3 contains 15 residues. V lost 5 bases, J lost 4 bases, and 21 bases lay in between. The CDR3 here is CSASPVEGVLYEQYF. The CDR3 DNA sequence: TGCAGTGCTTCCCCCGTGGAGGGGGTTTTGTACGAGCAGTACTTC.

This chain links TRBV7-9 with TRBJ2-7; a weak D match, TRBD1 (5 bases). Trimming cost V 5 bases and J 2 bases, with 13 bases left between them. This CDR3 has 14 amino acids. Germline V lookup: CDR1 SEHNR, CDR2 FQNEAQ (reference sequence). The CDR3 DNA follows: TGTGCCAGCAGCCCGACAGTATCAACCTACGAGCAGTACTTC. This translates into CASSPTVSTYEQYF.

This chain joins TRBV9 and TRBJ2-3; 9 bases fit TRBD1. Germline trimming cut 4 bases from V and 4 bases from J; bases unmatched to any gene: 4. CDR1 is SGDLS, CDR2 YYNGEE, per germline. The CDR3 sequence is 14 residues long. Written as DNA, the CDR3 is TGTGCCAGCAGCACGGGGACAGGGCCAGATACGCAGTATTTT. Its protein product is CASSTGTGPDTQYF.

The chain combines TRBV5-1 with TRBJ1-2; 10 positions match TRBD1. Looked up from germline, CDR1 is SGHRS and CDR2 is YFSETQ. This CDR3 is built from 15 residues. V shed 4 bases and J 1 base; nucleotides not matched to a gene: 4. Written as DNA, the CDR3 is TGCGCCAGCAGCGCTGGGGACAGGGGTAACTATGGCTACACCTTC. Its protein product is CASSAGDRGNYGYTF.

The chain has TRBV18 and TRBJ2-7; the D is unclear. The V and J ends lost 1 base and 0 bases respectively, with 7 bases between them. Per germline, CDR1 KGHSH and CDR2 LQKENI. The CDR3 has 14 residues. In DNA, the CDR3 is TGTGCCAGCTCACCACTCGAGTCCTCCTACGAGCAGTACTTC. Protein sequence: CASSPLESSYEQYF.

In its sample, this clonotype was seen once. The V and J genes are TRBV28 and TRBJ2-4; a weak D match, TRBD2 (5 bases). V dropped 2 bases and J dropped 0 bases, with 11 bases sitting between them. From germline, CDR1 is MDHEN and CDR2 SYDVKM. The CDR3 loop spans 16 amino acids. CDR3 region: CASSLGYGIAKNIQYF. The CDR3 nucleotides read TGTGCCAGCAGTTTAGGATACGGGATAGCCAAAAACATTCAGTACTTC.

The V call is TRBV20-1, the J call TRBJ1-6; tentative D call: TRBD1 (6 bases). The CDR3 has 16 amino acids. Germline V gives CDR1 DFQATT, CDR2 SNEGSKA (reference sequence). Trimming removed 0 bases from V and 8 bases from J, with 17 bases in between. As DNA, the CDR3 is TGCAGTGCTAGAGATCTCGCAGGGGCGGCAGATTCACCCCTCCACTTT. Encoded protein: CSARDLAGAADSPLHF.

The rearrangement uses TRBV20-1 and TRBJ2-7, with 8 bases matching TRBD2. The CDR3 is 16 residues long. CDR1 is DFQATT and CDR2 is SNEGSKA in the germline V gene (reference sequence). J gave up 1 base and V 5 bases, and 13 bases lay outside the gene matches. The CDR3 bases are TGCAGTGCTTGCTGGTTGGGGCGGGGGGAATCCTACGAGCAGTACTTC. Protein product: CSACWLGRGESYEQYF.

The chain uses TRBV5-5 and TRBJ2-3, with 7 bases that match TRBD2. The germline V gene has CDR1 SGHKS and CDR2 YYEKEE (reference sequence). V shed 0 bases and J 0 bases; nucleotides not matched to a gene: 4. The CDR3 is made up of 16 amino acids. The CDR3 here is CASSLELATSTDTQYF. The CDR3, as DNA: TGTGCCAGCAGCTTGGAACTAGCGACTAGCACAGATACGCAGTATTTT. Variable domain in full (rest from reference TRBV5-5 and TRBJ2-3): DAGVTQSPTHLIKTRGQQVTLRCSPISGHKSVSWYQQVLGQGPQFIFQYYEKEERGRGNFPDRFSARQFPNYSSELNVNALLLGDSALYLCASSLELATSTDTQYFGPGTRLTVL.

The chain is built from TRBV7-2 and TRBJ2-4; weak D call: TRBD2 (5 bases). The assigned J gene may be wrong: the sequence end matches TRBJ2-7 better. The CDR3 is 16 amino acids. The germline CDR1 and CDR2 sequences are SGHTA and FQGNSA. The DNA for the CDR3 is TGTGCCAGCAGCTTAAGTCTCCTAGCCGATTCCTACGAGCAGTACTTC. Encoded protein: CASSLSLLADSYEQYF.

The chain couples TRBV27 to TRBJ1-4; maybe TRBD1 (5 bases). The V end lost 10 bases, the J end lost 6 bases, and 24 bases lay between the germline ends. Germline CDR1 is MNHEY and CDR2 is SMNVEV (reference sequence). The CDR3 contains 16 residues. The CDR3 here is CAIISRRPPGDEKLFF. CDR3 bases: TGTGCCATTATATCGAGACGGCCGCCGGGGGATGAAAAACTGTTTTTT.

This clonotype appeared a few times. CDR3 DNA: TGTGCCAGCAGCATCAGGGGAGGGACTGAAGCTTTCTTT. It specifies CASSIRGGTEAFF. The chain uses TRBV13 and TRBJ1-1; tentatively, D is TRBD1 (6 bases). The V gene's germline CDR1 is PRHDT and CDR2 FYEKMQ (reference sequence). The CDR3 runs to 13 residues. With 5 bases removed from V and 5 bases from J, the gap between germline ends came to 12 bases.

CDR3 DNA sequence: TGTGCCAGCAGCACGGACTGGGCCTACGAGCAGTACTTC. This translates into CASSTDWAYEQYF. V is TRBV6-5 and J is TRBJ2-7; tentative D call: TRBD2 (5 bases). Germline CDR1 and CDR2: MNHEY and SVGAGI. The CDR3 covers 13 residues. V was pared by 6 bases and J by 2 bases, with 11 bases between.

Only a few counts were recorded for this clonotype. The chain uses TRBV27 and TRBJ1-5; TRBD1 agrees at 9 bases. V trimming: 3 bases; J trimming: 3 bases; junction bases outside the gene matches: 6. Per the germline V gene, CDR1 is MNHEY and CDR2 is SMNVEV (reference sequence). CDR3 length: 16 residues. The CDR3 coding sequence is TGTGCCAGCAGTTTCCTTGGGACAGGGAACAATCAGCCCCAGCATTTT. Its translation: CASSFLGTGNNQPQHF.

This clonotype was picked up one time. The chain carries TRBV20-1 and TRBJ2-1; 9 positions match TRBD2. Germline V lookup: CDR1 DFQATT, CDR2 SNEGSKA (reference sequence). Trimming cost V 3 bases and J 7 bases; bases outside gene matches: 7. This CDR3 contains 14 residues. The CDR3 nucleotides read TGCAGTGCTAGTGATAGCGGGAGCGCGAATGAGCAGTTCTTC. As protein: CSASDSGSANEQFF.

The chain has TRBV27 and TRBJ2-4; 7 bases fit TRBD1. Germline CDR1 is MNHEY and CDR2 is SMNVEV (reference sequence). The J segment lost 2 bases and the V segment lost 6 bases, leaving 4 bases of the junction unmatched. The length of the CDR3 is 14 residues. The CDR3 spells CASSIQGTKNIQYF. CDR3 coding DNA: TGTGCCAGCAGCATACAGGGGACCAAAAACATTCAGTACTTC.